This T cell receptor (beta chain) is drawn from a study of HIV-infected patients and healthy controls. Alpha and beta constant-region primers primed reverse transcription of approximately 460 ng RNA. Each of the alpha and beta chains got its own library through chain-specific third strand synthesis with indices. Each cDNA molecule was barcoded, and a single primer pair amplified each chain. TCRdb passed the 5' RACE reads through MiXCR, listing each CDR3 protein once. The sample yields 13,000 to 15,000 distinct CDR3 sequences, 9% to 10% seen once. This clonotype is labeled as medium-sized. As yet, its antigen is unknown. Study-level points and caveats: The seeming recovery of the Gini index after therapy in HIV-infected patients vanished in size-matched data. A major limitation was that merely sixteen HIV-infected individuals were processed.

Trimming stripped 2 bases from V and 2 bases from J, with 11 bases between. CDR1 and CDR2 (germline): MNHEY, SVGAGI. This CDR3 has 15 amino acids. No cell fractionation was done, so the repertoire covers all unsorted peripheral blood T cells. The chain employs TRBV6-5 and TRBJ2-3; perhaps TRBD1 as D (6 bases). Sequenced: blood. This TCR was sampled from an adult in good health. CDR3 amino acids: CASSYGQPVTDTQYF. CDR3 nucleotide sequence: TGTGCCAGCAGTTACGGACAGCCGGTCACAGATACGCAGTATTTT.